The rows below give T cell receptor beta chains drawn from one sample of a study of T cell responses to AZD1222 COVID-19 vaccine. TCRdb's copy holds only in-frame clones and misses some; the assay was immunoSEQ multiplex PCR. The table has roughly 140,000 clones, more than 75% seen once. The sequencing used peripheral blood, collected on day 0 of AZD1222 vaccination. The receptors originated from an adult in good health. Each CDR3 is given with its conserved first and last residue. Each record gives: D gene, J gene, clone size, V gene, CDR3 protein, CDR3 DNA. The D gene is left open where the match is weak. Some rows mark clone size as missing; the rest say once, few, many or name a class of expanded clone.

>.|TRBJ1-2|.|TRBV6-5
CASSQGSGYYGYTF
TGTGCCAGCAGTCAGGGGTCAGGGTACTATGGCTACACCTTC
>.|TRBJ1-1|.|TRBV4-1
CASSQSGGYGNTEAFF
TGCGCCAGCAGCCAATCCGGGGGGTATGGGAACACTGAAGCTTTCTTT
>.|TRBJ2-7|.|TRBV7-8
CASSLQELSYEQYF
TGTGCCAGCAGCCTTCAGGAGCTCTCCTACGAGCAGTACTTC
>.|TRBJ2-1|.|TRBV9
CASSVAQGRPSYNEQFF
TGTGCCAGCAGCGTAGCCCAGGGACGTCCATCCTACAATGAGCAGTTCTTC
>TRBD2|TRBJ2-7|.|TRBV25-1
CASSRGGSSYEQYF
TGTGCCAGCAGTCGGGGGGGGAGCTCCTACGAGCAGTACTTC
>.|TRBJ1-5|.|TRBV18
CASSPTEGQNQPQHF
TGTGCCAGCTCCCCGACGGAGGGTCAAAATCAGCCCCAGCATTTT
>.|TRBJ1-1|few|TRBV28
CASRITGNTEAFF
TGTGCCAGCAGGATCACAGGAAACACTGAAGCTTTCTTT
>TRBD2|TRBJ2-2|.|TRBV5-1
CASSLWGGQAGNTGELFF
TGCGCCAGCAGCTTGTGGGGAGGGCAGGCGGGAAACACCGGGGAGCTGTTTTTT
>.|TRBJ2-2|.|TRBV5-1
CASSWGAGELFF
TGCGCCAGCAGTTGGGGGGCCGGGGAGCTGTTTTTT
>.|TRBJ2-2|.|TRBV6-4
CASSPRRSNTGELFF
TGTGCCAGCTCCCCACGGCGGTCGAACACCGGGGAGCTGTTTTTT
>.|TRBJ2-1|.|TRBV7-9
CASRPTFGAGNDEQFF
TGTGCCAGCAGACCTACCTTCGGGGCAGGTAATGATGAGCAGTTCTTC
>.|TRBJ1-5|once|TRBV6-8
CASSCWSVSNQPQHF
TGTGCCAGCAGTTGTTGGTCGGTTAGCAATCAGCCCCAGCATTTT
>.|TRBJ2-1|.|TRBV7-9
CASSSSLTGSSYNEQFF
TGTGCCAGCAGCTCCTCTCTTACAGGGAGCTCCTACAATGAGCAGTTCTTC
>TRBD1|TRBJ2-7|.|TRBV5-1
CASSLGQGLYEQYF
TGCGCCAGCAGCTTGGGACAGGGCCTGTACGAGCAGTACTTC
>TRBD2|TRBJ2-7|.|TRBV7-2
CASSLDGGFSYEQYF
TGTGCCAGCAGCTTAGACGGGGGGTTCTCCTACGAGCAGTACTTC
>.|TRBJ2-3|.|TRBV7-9
CASSFGTDTQYF
TGTGCCAGCAGCTTTGGCACAGATACGCAGTATTTT
>TRBD2|TRBJ2-3|.|TRBV19
CASRVAGADTQYF
TGTGCCAGTAGGGTTGCGGGAGCAGATACGCAGTATTTT
>TRBD1|TRBJ2-7|.|TRBV5-4
CASSSRQGAYEQYF
TGTGCCAGCAGCTCCCGACAGGGGGCCTACGAGCAGTACTTC
>.|TRBJ2-4|.|TRBV7-9
CASSSTDLLAALAKNIQYF
TGTGCCAGCAGCTCAACTGACTTGTTAGCGGCTCTAGCCAAAAACATTCAGTACTTC
>.|TRBJ2-6|.|TRBV25-1
CASSDQGGRLVGANVLTF
TGTGCCAGCAGTGACCAGGGGGGTAGGCTGGTTGGGGCCAACGTCCTGACTTTC